The rows below give T cell receptor beta chains drawn from one sample of a study of CD4 T cells in relation to SARS-CoV-2 and coronaviruses. Assay: immunoSEQ multiplex PCR; the TCRdb copy retains only in-frame clones and omits some. The sample carries tens of thousands of clones, 80% to 90% recorded once. What was sequenced was memory CD4+ T cells from PBMCs. The receptors derive from a human donor in good health. Each CDR3 is given without its conserved first and last residue. Fields, in order: clone size, J gene, V gene, D gene, CDR3 protein. A D gene is named only where the DNA matches it firmly. Clone size is not always given. Where it is, it says once, few, many or a class for expanded clones.

clone_size: few; j_call: TRBJ1-5; v_call: TRBV19; d_call: -; cdr3_aa: ASRYEGRQPQH
clone_size: -; j_call: TRBJ2-7; v_call: TRBV3-1/TRBV3-2; d_call: -; cdr3_aa: ASSLGGPREQY
clone_size: -; j_call: TRBJ2-2; v_call: TRBV6-5; d_call: -; cdr3_aa: ASTSGQNTGELF
clone_size: -; j_call: TRBJ2-1; v_call: TRBV25-1; d_call: TRBD1; cdr3_aa: ASSDRTGAPYNEQF
clone_size: -; j_call: TRBJ2-2; v_call: TRBV11-3; d_call: -; cdr3_aa: ASSLVGSTGELF
clone_size: -; j_call: TRBJ1-2; v_call: TRBV6-2/TRBV6-3; d_call: -; cdr3_aa: ASSYSGLYGYT
clone_size: few; j_call: TRBJ2-1; v_call: TRBV7-3; d_call: TRBD2; cdr3_aa: ASSHGTSEGYEQF
clone_size: -; j_call: TRBJ1-6; v_call: TRBV5-1; d_call: -; cdr3_aa: ASSPRGGEIYSPLH
clone_size: -; j_call: TRBJ1-4; v_call: TRBV13; d_call: -; cdr3_aa: ASSLGGAGEKLF
clone_size: -; j_call: TRBJ1-6; v_call: TRBV6-5; d_call: -; cdr3_aa: ASIFRQGDNSPLH
clone_size: once; j_call: TRBJ1-4; v_call: TRBV3-1/TRBV3-2; d_call: -; cdr3_aa: ASREKGVSVEKLF
clone_size: -; j_call: TRBJ2-1; v_call: TRBV4-2; d_call: TRBD2; cdr3_aa: ASSPGLAGYNEQF
clone_size: -; j_call: TRBJ1-2; v_call: TRBV25-1; d_call: TRBD1; cdr3_aa: ASSTGRAGGFNYGYT
clone_size: -; j_call: TRBJ2-1; v_call: TRBV11-2; d_call: -; cdr3_aa: ASSPGPEQF
clone_size: -; j_call: TRBJ2-2; v_call: TRBV5-1; d_call: TRBD2; cdr3_aa: ASSTGLPGELF
clone_size: once; j_call: TRBJ1-4; v_call: TRBV28; d_call: -; cdr3_aa: ASSLNAGRLF
clone_size: -; j_call: TRBJ1-2; v_call: TRBV7-2; d_call: -; cdr3_aa: ASSSVAGRGYT
clone_size: -; j_call: TRBJ1-5; v_call: TRBV2; d_call: -; cdr3_aa: ASSGSSQPQH
clone_size: -; j_call: TRBJ1-1; v_call: TRBV28; d_call: TRBD1; cdr3_aa: ASRNRQGTEAF
clone_size: -; j_call: TRBJ1-6; v_call: TRBV28; d_call: -; cdr3_aa: ASITQGGGSPLH
clone_size: -; j_call: TRBJ2-1; v_call: TRBV7-2; d_call: -; cdr3_aa: ASSLEQGRQGNEQF
clone_size: few; j_call: TRBJ1-1; v_call: TRBV10-1; d_call: -; cdr3_aa: ASSSDRNTEAF
clone_size: -; j_call: TRBJ2-4; v_call: TRBV7-6; d_call: -; cdr3_aa: ASSLGAQDGKNIQY
clone_size: -; j_call: TRBJ1-1; v_call: TRBV5-1; d_call: -; cdr3_aa: ASSLTENTEAF
clone_size: -; j_call: TRBJ2-1; v_call: TRBV24-1; d_call: TRBD2; cdr3_aa: ATSDPGGGPNEQF
clone_size: -; j_call: TRBJ1-4; v_call: TRBV28; d_call: TRBD1; cdr3_aa: ASRPQGAREKLF
clone_size: once; j_call: TRBJ1-5; v_call: TRBV12-5; d_call: -; cdr3_aa: ASGSRAWHQPQH
clone_size: few; j_call: TRBJ1-3; v_call: TRBV7-9; d_call: TRBD1; cdr3_aa: ASGYGTDSGNTIY
clone_size: -; j_call: TRBJ2-1; v_call: TRBV4-1; d_call: -; cdr3_aa: ASSQPGQNRDNEQF
clone_size: once; j_call: TRBJ2-5; v_call: TRBV6-5; d_call: -; cdr3_aa: ASSYSVLFQETQY
clone_size: -; j_call: TRBJ2-1; v_call: TRBV27; d_call: -; cdr3_aa: ASRPDRTSNEQF
clone_size: few; j_call: TRBJ2-1; v_call: TRBV28; d_call: -; cdr3_aa: ASSRSREQF
clone_size: -; j_call: TRBJ2-1; v_call: TRBV7-2; d_call: -; cdr3_aa: ASSPGLVYNEQF
clone_size: once; j_call: TRBJ2-3; v_call: TRBV10-1; d_call: -; cdr3_aa: ASSEDWRTQY
clone_size: once; j_call: TRBJ1-2; v_call: TRBV5-4; d_call: TRBD1; cdr3_aa: ASSAAGGAGHGYT
clone_size: few; j_call: TRBJ2-7; v_call: TRBV7-9; d_call: -; cdr3_aa: ASSTPASSYEQY
clone_size: -; j_call: TRBJ1-1; v_call: TRBV28; d_call: -; cdr3_aa: ASRGWTNTEAF